The 22 T cell receptor beta chains given below trace back to one sample, sequenced in a study of blood T cell repertoires in COVID-19. The table came from immunoSEQ multiplex PCR; TCRdb's copy has only in-frame clones and leaves some out. The data contain a few hundred thousand clones, 89% of them singletons. The sample was peripheral blood. Every receptor here comes from a woman between 40 and 55 years old who had recovered from COVID-19.

The V gene is TRBV5-1, the J gene TRBJ1-1, with a tentative D call TRBD1 (6 bases). The CDR3 extends over 14 amino acids. With 4 bases removed from V and 2 bases from J, the gap between germline ends came to 12 bases. Germline V gene data show CDR1 as SGHRS and CDR2 as YFSETQ. The chain's CDR3 is CASSTGTYNTEAFF. CDR3 DNA: TGCGCCAGCAGCACCGGGACATACAACACTGAAGCTTTCTTT.

This rearrangement joins TRBV6-4 to TRBJ2-1, with TRBD2 matching over 13 bases. The CDR3 is 15 amino acids. Germline CDR1 and CDR2: MRHNA and SNTAGT. The J segment lost 8 bases and the V segment lost 3 bases, leaving 4 bases of the junction unmatched. CDR3 nucleotides: TGTGCCAGCAGTGAACTAGCGGGGGGGCCCTATGAGCAGTTCTTC. Translating gives CASSELAGGPYEQFF.

The V and J genes are TRBV9 and TRBJ2-1; TRBD1 matches 9 bases. This CDR3 comprises 20 residues. CDR1 is SGDLS and CDR2 is YYNGEE in the germline V gene. After removal of 3 bases from V and 2 bases from J, the junction contained 18 bases not matched to a gene. The chain's CDR3 is CASSEPPGQGFLAAYNEQFF. The CDR3 DNA is TGTGCCAGCAGCGAGCCGCCGGGACAGGGATTTTTAGCGGCCTACAATGAGCAGTTCTTC. The complete variable domain, with remaining parts taken from reference TRBV9 and TRBJ2-1, reads DSGVTQTPKHLITATGQRVTLRCSPRSGDLSVYWYQQSLDQGLQFLIQYYNGEERAKGNILERFSAQQFPDLHSELNLSSLELGDSALYFCASSEPPGQGFLAAYNEQFFGPGTRLTVL.

This rearrangement joins TRBV28 to TRBJ2-7; TRBD1 aligns across 7 bases. Germline CDR1 reads MDHEN; CDR2 reads SYDVKM. The junction had 15 bases not matched to a gene; V was cut back by 8 bases and J by 5 bases. The CDR3 length is 15 residues. CDR3: CASPRSDRSHHEQYF. The CDR3 DNA reads TGTGCCAGCCCGAGGTCGGACAGGTCCCACCACGAGCAGTACTTC.

The chain couples TRBV7-7 to TRBJ2-3, with TRBD1 matching 7 bases. Per the germline V gene, CDR1 is SSHAT and CDR2 is FNYEAQ (reference sequence). The CDR3 has 14 residues. With 5 bases clipped from V and 2 bases from J, the junction kept 4 bases outside the gene matches. The CDR3 region has the DNA TGTGCCAGCAGCGTGGGACAGCTCACAGATACGCAGTATTTT. Translated: CASSVGQLTDTQYF.

The V gene is TRBV10-1, the J gene TRBJ2-1; weak D call: TRBD2 (5 bases). V was pared by 5 bases and J by 9 bases, with 14 bases between. There are 13 residues in the CDR3. Per the germline V gene, CDR1 is WNHNN and CDR2 is SYGVQD (reference sequence). CDR3 nucleotides: TGCGCCAGCAGTACCCGGACTGGCGGTGAGCAGTTCTTC. This sequence encodes CASSTRTGGEQFF.

The chain joins TRBV5-1 to TRBJ1-4, with D hard to call. Trimming pared 0 bases from V and 6 bases from J, leaving 12 bases between. The CDR3 runs 15 residues. CDR1 is SGHRS, CDR2 YFSETQ, per germline. CDR3 protein: CASSLERQPHEKLFF. The DNA for the CDR3 is TGCGCCAGCAGCTTGGAGCGGCAGCCCCATGAAAAACTGTTTTTT.

The chain employs TRBV5-1 and TRBJ1-2; the D gene is possibly TRBD1 (5 bases). The V end was cut by 4 bases, the J end by 8 bases, with 21 bases between. Germline-derived CDR1 and CDR2 are SGHRS and YFSETQ. The CDR3 is 15 amino acids. The DNA for the CDR3 is TGCGCCAGCAGCGGGGATGGAGGGGCTCGGGAGGGCTACACCTTC. Protein product: CASSGDGGAREGYTF.

The V gene is TRBV27, the J gene TRBJ2-7; D is undetermined. The germline V and J ends were trimmed by 7 bases and 6 bases, with 13 bases remaining between them. This CDR3 spans 12 amino acids. The germline gives CDR1 MNHEY, CDR2 SMNVEV (reference sequence). CDR3 residues: CASISRGSEQYF. Here the CDR3 DNA reads TGTGCCAGCATTTCTCGCGGTTCCGAGCAGTACTTC.

The rearrangement uses TRBV5-4 and TRBJ2-7; TRBD2 aligns across 7 bases. CDR3 length equals 15 residues. V was pared by 0 bases and J by 4 bases, with 7 bases of the junction left unmatched. Per the germline V gene, CDR1 is SGHNT and CDR2 is YYREEE (reference sequence). CDR3 nucleotides: TGTGCCAGCAGCTTGGCCGCTGGACTAGGGTACGAGCAGTACTTC. Its protein is CASSLAAGLGYEQYF.

Turning to this clone: Other DNA sequences of this sample code for an identical CDR3. This rearrangement joins TRBV3-1 (or the pseudogene TRBV3-2) to TRBJ2-5; 11 bases line up with TRBD2. The CDR3 is 16 amino acids. With 1 base clipped from V and 5 bases from J, the junction kept 6 bases outside the gene matches. Per germline, CDR1 LGHDT and CDR2 YNNKEL (reference sequence). The CDR3 DNA follows: TGTGCCAGCAGCCAAGTGCTAGCGGGGGGAGGCGAGACCCAGTACTTC. This translates into CASSQVLAGGGETQYF.

The chain recombines TRBV5-1 with TRBJ2-3; a possible D gene is TRBD2 (6 bases). Germline loops: CDR1 SGHRS, CDR2 YFSETQ. V shed 4 bases and J shed 2 bases, with 17 bases lying between them. This CDR3 region has 16 residues. The CDR3 nucleotides are TGCGCCAGCAGCCTCGGCCTAGCGACGAACACAGATACGCAGTATTTT. This sequence encodes CASSLGLATNTDTQYF.

J is TRBJ2-1 and V is TRBV6-4, with 10 positions matching TRBD2. V dropped 4 bases and J dropped 6; count of bases not matched to a gene: 9. The CDR3 contains 16 residues. Germline V gene lookup returns CDR1 MRHNA and CDR2 SNTAGT. CDR3 DNA sequence: TGTGCCAGCAGTGCCAGCGGGGGGGTTTTTTCCAATGAGCAGTTCTTC. As protein: CASSASGGVFSNEQFF.

This clone was counted a single time. The chain links TRBV9 to TRBJ1-1, with unresolved D. Germline V CDR1 and CDR2: SGDLS, YYNGEE. Trimming left V 2 bases short and J 1 base short, with 9 bases between. There are 14 residues in the CDR3. Here the CDR3 DNA reads TGTGCCAGCAGCGTTCATGCAGGGAACACTGAAGCTTTCTTT. Translation gives CASSVHAGNTEAFF. Full variable domain (rest looked up from reference TRBV9 and TRBJ1-1): DSGVTQTPKHLITATGQRVTLRCSPRSGDLSVYWYQQSLDQGLQFLIQYYNGEERAKGNILERFSAQQFPDLHSELNLSSLELGDSALYFCASSVHAGNTEAFFGQGTRLTVV.

The chain has TRBV29-1 and TRBJ2-1, with TRBD2 identical over 8 bases. Germline V gene sequence: CDR1 SQVTM, CDR2 ANQGSEA. The CDR3 spans 12 residues. The junction had 1 base not matched to a gene; V was cut back by 4 bases and J by 5 bases. The CDR3 DNA is TGCAGCGTTGTGGGACTAGACAATGAGCAGTTCTTC. It is translated as CSVVGLDNEQFF.

The chain recombines TRBV21-1 with TRBJ2-6; TRBD2, as called in the table, went unchecked against the DNA. TRBV21-1 is assigned pseudogene status. The CDR3 totals 18 residues. For the CDR3, the DNA is TGTGCCAGCAGCAAAGGGGTGGATCGGGACTCTGGGGCCAACGTCCTGACTTTC. Protein: CASSKGVDRDSGANVLTF.

The chain joins TRBV12-3 or TRBV12-4 to TRBJ2-7; D is perhaps TRBD2 (7 bases). This CDR3 contains 12 residues. V was clipped by 3 bases and J by 7 bases, with 10 bases between them. The CDR3: CASSLGRGEQYF. The CDR3 DNA sequence: TGTGCCAGCAGTTTGGGGAGGGGGGAGCAGTACTTC.

This clone was seen a single time. This rearrangement joins TRBV5-1 to TRBJ1-4; D not certain. Germline CDR1 and CDR2: SGHRS and YFSETQ. V dropped 2 bases and J dropped 4 bases, with 9 bases sitting between them. The CDR3 consists of 14 residues. CDR3 region: CASSLAGFNEKLFF. DNA of the CDR3: TGCGCCAGCAGCTTAGCCGGGTTTAATGAAAAACTGTTTTTT.

The chain is built from TRBV5-6 and TRBJ2-7, with D possibly TRBD1 on 6 matching bases. V lost 4 bases and J 4 bases, leaving 9 bases between the germline ends. Germline loops: CDR1 SGHDT, CDR2 YYEEEE. This CDR3 contains 12 residues. The CDR3 loop is CASSITGYEQYV. CDR3 nucleotides: TGTGCCAGCAGCATTACAGGGTACGAGCAGTACGTC.

In DNA form, the CDR3 reads TGTGCCAGCAGCCAAAACGAGGTGGACAATGAGCAGTTCTTC. It codes for CASSQNEVDNEQFF. The V call is TRBV3-1 (or the pseudogene TRBV3-2), the J call TRBJ2-1; D not resolved. CDR1 is LGHDT and CDR2 is YNNKEL in the germline V gene (reference sequence). Trimming took off 2 bases at V and 5 bases at J, with 10 bases between the two ends. CDR3 length: 14 amino acids.

This sequence joins TRBV27 and TRBJ2-3; D possibly corresponds to TRBD1 (6 bases). Germline lookup yields CDR1 MNHEY and CDR2 SMNVEV (reference sequence). This CDR3 region has 13 residues. Trimming cost V 6 bases and J 2 bases, with 9 bases left between them. In nucleotides, the CDR3 is TGTGCCAGCAGGACAGGCAACACAGATACGCAGTATTTT. Translating gives CASRTGNTDTQYF.

The CDR3 DNA sequence: TGTGCCAGCAGCCGGGACAGGGGGAAAGGAGAGACCCAGTACTTC. Amino acid sequence: CASSRDRGKGETQYF. This sequence joins TRBV7-2 and TRBJ2-5; the match to TRBD1 covers 11 bases. The CDR3 covers 15 residues. With 5 bases clipped from V and 4 bases from J, the junction kept 6 bases outside the gene matches. Germline loops: CDR1 SGHTA, CDR2 FQGNSA.